The clone carrying this T cell receptor beta chain came up a few times. The antigen is undetermined. Time point noted: patch test 3, about 24 weeks after DPC sensitization. Sample treatment: therapeutic diphenylcyclopropenone sensitization with weekly scalp DPC. Using its own MiXCR run on the RACE reads, TCRdb lists one record per CDR3 protein. Among 80,000 to 100,000 distinct CDR3 sequences, 27% were seen once, and the ten largest hold around a tenth. This sample stems from a study of human T cells and chemical hapten exposure. Study observations and caveats: Counts of TCRs above 1 in 1000 frequency stayed unchanged with DPC sensitization.

The material was whole blood, obtained in connection with sensitization to the hapten diphenylcyclopropenone (DPC). The clonotype was recovered from a man between 35 and 55 years old with alopecia areata. Some clones in this sample may be carry-over from other donors' samples.

The CDR3 here is CASSLEGAFRSQETQYF. The CDR3 nucleotides read TGTGCCAGCAGCTTAGAAGGGGCGTTTCGCTCCCAAGAGACCCAGTACTTC. The chain combines TRBV13 with TRBJ2-5; TRBD1 is a possible D gene (5 bases). The CDR3 consists of 17 residues. The V gene lost 1 base and the J gene lost 1 base, with 16 bases spanning the gap. Germline CDR1 PRHDT, CDR2 FYEKMQ (reference sequence).